These T cell receptor beta chains were read from a single sample in a study of memory CD4+ T cells and cytomegalovirus serostatus. The method was immunoSEQ multiplex PCR; TCRdb's version includes in-frame clones alone and lacks a portion of them. The data contain under 40,000 clones, about 80% of them seen just once; the ten biggest clones take up about 5.8%. The specimen was memory CD4+ T cells from blood. The receptors stem from an adult in good health and CMV-seropositive. Both conserved end residues are part of each CDR3. Each record gives: V gene, clone size, CDR3 protein. Clone size, where shown, is once, few, many, or a class for clones that have expanded.

v_call: TRBV5-8; clone_size: few; cdr3_aa: CASSVGTRGETQYF
v_call: TRBV5-4; clone_size: -; cdr3_aa: CASSSKNGTSGGRVQFF
v_call: TRBV2; clone_size: -; cdr3_aa: CASSEEGLLYNEQFF
v_call: TRBV18; clone_size: -; cdr3_aa: CASSPRGELNTEAFF
v_call: TRBV2; clone_size: -; cdr3_aa: CASRDLSRAMALTEAFF
v_call: TRBV27; clone_size: -; cdr3_aa: CASSSFGTGEEKLFF
v_call: TRBV28; clone_size: once; cdr3_aa: CASIEKRGYQPQHF
v_call: TRBV6-1; clone_size: -; cdr3_aa: CASSEPGLAFNEQFF
v_call: TRBV27; clone_size: -; cdr3_aa: CASSLYRDEKLFF
v_call: TRBV9; clone_size: -; cdr3_aa: CASSVGGGTGDNTEAFF
v_call: TRBV5-4; clone_size: once; cdr3_aa: CASSLDRGDIQYF
v_call: TRBV5-1; clone_size: few; cdr3_aa: CASSLAPPGAGEKLFF
v_call: TRBV6-6; clone_size: -; cdr3_aa: CASRDGLAGDLDEQYF
v_call: TRBV7-6; clone_size: -; cdr3_aa: CASSFSLGNEQFF
v_call: TRBV7-3; clone_size: -; cdr3_aa: CASSLRGALSNQPQHF
v_call: TRBV7-2; clone_size: -; cdr3_aa: CASSLEGAVINEQFF
v_call: TRBV29-1; clone_size: -; cdr3_aa: CSVGFGTEISYEQYF
v_call: TRBV29-1; clone_size: -; cdr3_aa: CSVPGRVVYNEQFF
v_call: TRBV10-3; clone_size: few; cdr3_aa: CAISGEVSYNEQFF
v_call: TRBV5-8; clone_size: -; cdr3_aa: CASSPDSSTYGYTF
v_call: TRBV5-1; clone_size: -; cdr3_aa: CASSGQGLSYEQYF
v_call: TRBV5-5; clone_size: -; cdr3_aa: CASSLEAGDGYGYTF
v_call: TRBV7-3; clone_size: once; cdr3_aa: CASSLEGASLYEQYF
v_call: TRBV6-1; clone_size: -; cdr3_aa: CASSPRYLNTEAFF
v_call: TRBV27; clone_size: -; cdr3_aa: CASSYKSTGFGYTF
v_call: TRBV5-1; clone_size: -; cdr3_aa: CASSLDLGGTGELFF
v_call: TRBV18; clone_size: -; cdr3_aa: CASSSGATGEKLFF
v_call: TRBV5-1; clone_size: -; cdr3_aa: CASSSDPGSGYTF
v_call: TRBV7-7; clone_size: -; cdr3_aa: CASSPSGRAGEQFF
v_call: TRBV7-2; clone_size: once; cdr3_aa: CASSPGTRSGETQYF
v_call: TRBV4-2; clone_size: -; cdr3_aa: CASSQGPGARETQYF
v_call: TRBV6-6; clone_size: -; cdr3_aa: CATAGQKAHGYTF
v_call: TRBV29-1; clone_size: -; cdr3_aa: CSAQAGGIYEQYF
v_call: TRBV5-1; clone_size: -; cdr3_aa: CASGSGTGGEGYTF
v_call: TRBV11-2; clone_size: -; cdr3_aa: CASSLDFGSGNTIYF
v_call: TRBV7-2; clone_size: few; cdr3_aa: CASSSRVLTNYGYTF
v_call: TRBV20-1; clone_size: -; cdr3_aa: CSAGPTSVQYF
v_call: TRBV7-6; clone_size: -; cdr3_aa: CASSRAGASYEQYF
v_call: TRBV7-6; clone_size: -; cdr3_aa: CASSLGAGRVSSYNSPLHF
v_call: TRBV6-5; clone_size: -; cdr3_aa: CASSRTVPYEQYF
v_call: TRBV27; clone_size: -; cdr3_aa: CASSSPLRNQPQHF
v_call: TRBV11-1; clone_size: -; cdr3_aa: CASSSGTGRTDTQYF
v_call: TRBV7-9; clone_size: few; cdr3_aa: CASTLWGVDEQFF
v_call: TRBV7-2; clone_size: -; cdr3_aa: CASSHYTNTGELFF
v_call: TRBV7-2; clone_size: -; cdr3_aa: CASSYGGNTEAFF
v_call: TRBV9; clone_size: few; cdr3_aa: CASSWGTTNEKLFF
v_call: TRBV7-2; clone_size: -; cdr3_aa: CASSLLGVSYNEQFF
v_call: TRBV5-1; clone_size: -; cdr3_aa: CASSLGQDLTETQYF
v_call: TRBV7-2; clone_size: -; cdr3_aa: CASSSAGYEQYF
v_call: TRBV11-2; clone_size: -; cdr3_aa: CASSPGAWQLTDTQYF
v_call: TRBV2; clone_size: -; cdr3_aa: CASSATSTDTQYF
v_call: TRBV29-1; clone_size: -; cdr3_aa: CSVGETYGYTF
v_call: TRBV4-3; clone_size: -; cdr3_aa: CASSQEPRTTDTQYF
v_call: TRBV19; clone_size: -; cdr3_aa: CASSRGQGSSSTNEKLFF
v_call: TRBV6-1; clone_size: -; cdr3_aa: CASSSPYNEQFF
v_call: TRBV4-2; clone_size: few; cdr3_aa: CASSPQGGNEQFF
v_call: TRBV28; clone_size: -; cdr3_aa: CASSFLGGRTSTEAFF